Here is one TCR beta chain with its context. The germline gives CDR1 SGHDN, CDR2 FVKESK. The CDR3 totals 18 residues. Germline trimming cut 2 bases from V and 4 bases from J; bases unmatched to any gene: 16. The entry originates in a study of blood T cell repertoires in COVID-19. As for the study in general: Some COVID-19 samples were acute and others convalescent; all came from the United States, Italy and Spain. PBMCs, B-cell-depleted T cells, or T cells were the source of the cDNA or gDNA that made up the material.

The repertoire was sequenced with immunoSEQ multiplex PCR; TCRdb's copy has only in-frame clones and lacks some. The sample includes some 380,000 clones, 70% to 85% seen only once; the top ten take roughly 1.2%. This TCR came from a human donor with acute or convalescent COVID-19. The donor label of this sample is uncertain. Source material: peripheral blood. The chain combines TRBV14 with TRBJ2-7, with TRBD2 matching 8 bases. CDR3 region: CASSQSSGGTSLLYEQYF. DNA for the CDR3: TGTGCCAGCAGCCAAAGCTCGGGAGGGACATCCTTACTGTACGAGCAGTACTTC.